This entry lists 24 T cell receptor beta chains sequenced from one sample in a study of T cell repertoires in cytomegalovirus infection. These receptors have no known antigen. Via MiXCR, TCRdb re-called the reads, giving one row per CDR3 protein. The sample carries fewer than 950,000 distinct CDR3 sequences, over 25% recorded once. The specimen comprised cultured CD8+ T cells from PBMCs, sampled from culture after CMV antigen stimulation. Receptors were obtained from a human donor in good health (CMV status not recorded). Some clones in this sample may be carry-over from other donors' samples.

This clonotype was detected only a few times. This rearrangement joins TRBV6-5 to TRBJ2-3; D is unclear. The V and J ends lost 0 bases and 4 bases respectively, with 8 bases between them. The germline V gene has CDR1 MNHEY and CDR2 SVGAGI. The CDR3 runs to 14 residues. The CDR3 here is CASSYSVYADTQYF. For the CDR3, the DNA is TGTGCCAGCAGTTACTCTGTTTACGCAGATACGCAGTATTTT.

This clonotype has only a few counts. The chain links TRBV6-5 to TRBJ2-3; D is perhaps TRBD1 (5 bases). The CDR3 length is 17 residues. V lost 6 bases, J lost 2 bases, and 21 bases lay in between. Germline V gene data show CDR1 as MNHEY and CDR2 as SVGAGI. CDR3 region: CASSKIGKGEFTDTQYF. CDR3 sequence (DNA): TGTGCCAGCAGCAAAATAGGGAAAGGGGAATTCACAGATACGCAGTATTTT.

The J gene is TRBJ2-1, the V gene TRBV5-5; 7 positions agree with TRBD1. After removal of 5 bases from V and 5 bases from J, the junction contained 7 bases not matched to a gene. Germline assignment: CDR1 SGHKS and CDR2 YYEKEE (reference sequence). This CDR3 spans 14 amino acids. The CDR3 sequence: CASRVQGTDNEQFF. CDR3 in DNA: TGTGCCAGCAGGGTGCAGGGGACAGACAATGAGCAGTTCTTC.

The CDR3 is CASSLQGTPPNLNTEAFF. CDR3 DNA sequence: TGTGCCAGCAGCCTACAGGGGACTCCCCCTAATCTGAACACTGAAGCTTTCTTT. The chain links TRBV5-4 to TRBJ1-1, with 7 bases identical to TRBD1. The CDR3 sequence is 18 residues long. The V and J ends lost 4 bases and 0 bases, in that order; junction bases with no gene match: 15. Germline loops: CDR1 SGHNT, CDR2 YYREEE (reference sequence).

This clonotype was detected a few times. This chain joins TRBV27 and TRBJ2-5; maybe TRBD2 (5 bases). Germline V gene sequence: CDR1 MNHEY, CDR2 SMNVEV (reference sequence). This CDR3 has 11 residues. The V end lost 8 bases, the J end lost 9 bases, and 13 bases lay between the germline ends. The CDR3 here is CASGLAGPQYF. CDR3 DNA: TGTGCCAGCGGTCTAGCAGGACCCCAGTACTTC.

This clonotype was seen a single time. The chain uses TRBV5-6 and TRBJ2-2, with TRBD1 matching over 10 bases. CDR3 length equals 16 residues. J was trimmed by 5 bases and V by 2 bases; bases with no gene match: 6. Germline CDR1 and CDR2: SGHDT and YYEEEE. CDR3 in amino acids: CASSFTLDRGTGELFF. For the CDR3, the DNA is TGTGCCAGCAGCTTTACACTGGACAGGGGGACCGGGGAGCTGTTTTTT.

This clonotype was observed a handful of times. The chain uses TRBV7-8 and TRBJ1-1; D is perhaps TRBD1 (6 bases). Trimming stripped 5 bases from V and 11 bases from J, with 27 bases between. Germline V gene lookup returns CDR1 SGHVS and CDR2 FQNEAQ. The CDR3 has 16 amino acids. The CDR3: CASSPLGGRGSDEAFF. The CDR3 DNA is TGTGCCAGCAGCCCCCTGGGGGGGCGCGGGTCAGATGAGGCTTTCTTT.

Details on this clonotype: A junction end diverges from the germline sequence, so it may reflect a read error. The chain is built from TRBV7-9 and TRBJ2-1; D is unresolved. Germline assignment: CDR1 SEHNR and CDR2 FQNEAQ (reference sequence). This CDR3 comprises 13 residues. The DNA for the CDR3 is TGTGCCAGCAGCGTAGCTATGTACAATGAGCAGTTCTTC. It yields the protein CASSVAMYNEQFF.

The chain has TRBV28 and TRBJ1-3; D uncertain. Germline CDR1 is MDHEN and CDR2 is SYDVKM. This CDR3 has 14 residues. Trimming left V 8 bases short and J 0 bases short, with 11 bases between. CDR3 DNA: TGTGCCAGCCGCCTGGCCAACTCTGGAAACACCATATATTTT. Its protein product is CASRLANSGNTIYF.

This clonotype was recorded a few times. The V gene is TRBV7-9, the J gene TRBJ1-6; possible D gene TRBD1, 5 bases. Germline V gene sequence: CDR1 SEHNR, CDR2 FQNEAQ (reference sequence). The CDR3 has 15 amino acids. The V and J ends lost 6 bases and 5 bases respectively, with 14 bases between them. CDR3 nucleotide sequence: TGTGCCAGCAGACCTCCGGGGGAGAATAATTCACCCCTCCACTTT. Translated: CASRPPGENNSPLHF.

The rearrangement links TRBV11-2 to TRBJ2-1; D gene unclear. The germline V gene has CDR1 SGHAT and CDR2 FQNNGV. The CDR3 runs 15 residues. Trimming pared 3 bases from V and 5 bases from J, leaving 14 bases between. Written as DNA, the CDR3 is TGTGCCAGCAGCTTGAGGTCCCTTGGGCACAATGAGCAGTTCTTC. Translation: CASSLRSLGHNEQFF.

This clonotype has at least ten counts. The gene calls are TRBV2 and TRBJ1-2, with 7 bases identical to TRBD1. The germline CDR1 and CDR2 sequences are SNHLY and FYNNEI. This CDR3 is 12 amino acids long. Trimming removed 6 bases from V and 4 bases from J; junction bases left unmatched: 2. The CDR3 is CASRGTAYGYTF. The CDR3, as DNA: TGTGCCAGCAGGGGGACAGCCTATGGCTACACCTTC.

This clonotype was counted many times. This chain joins TRBV7-2 and TRBJ1-4; D unclear. This CDR3 has 16 residues. Germline CDR1 SGHTA, CDR2 FQGNSA. Trimming cost V 2 bases and J 0 bases, with 10 bases left between them. CDR3 in DNA: TGTGCCAGCAGCTTAAATCGGATTGCAACTAATGAAAAACTGTTTTTT. Residues: CASSLNRIATNEKLFF.

The chain links TRBV7-6 to TRBJ2-3; D could derive from TRBD1 or TRBD2 (5 bases each). The CDR3 contains 16 residues. The germline CDR1 and CDR2 sequences are SGHVS and FNYEAQ. V lost 1 base to trimming and J lost 4 bases, with 15 bases between them. Here the CDR3 DNA reads TGTGCCAGCAGCTTAGTGGGACCCGAGACCGCAGATACGCAGTATTTT. As protein: CASSLVGPETADTQYF.

The rearrangement joins TRBV9 to TRBJ1-1; no reliable D call. The CDR3 totals 13 residues. Trimming pared 2 bases from V and 0 bases from J, leaving 5 bases between. Germline CDR1 SGDLS, CDR2 YYNGEE. CDR3 loop: CASSVLMNTEAFF. The CDR3 bases are TGTGCCAGCAGCGTTCTCATGAACACTGAAGCTTTCTTT.

The chain is built from TRBV7-6 and TRBJ2-5; TRBD2 agrees at 12 bases. V was clipped by 3 bases and J by 4 bases; unmatched bases: 3. This CDR3 region has 15 residues. Germline loops: CDR1 SGHVS, CDR2 FNYEAQ. Here the CDR3 DNA reads TGTGCCAGCAGCTTTATACTAGCGGGGGGAGAGACCCAGTACTTC. Its translation is CASSFILAGGETQYF.

This clonotype was counted a few times. The chain carries TRBV6-2 or TRBV6-3 and TRBJ2-7, with no clear D. The germline V and J ends were trimmed by 0 bases and 6 bases, with 6 bases remaining between them. The CDR3 is 12 amino acids. The germline V gene encodes CDR1 MNHEY and CDR2 SVGEGT. CDR3 nucleotides: TGTGCCAGCAGTTACTCGAGTTCCGAGCAGTACGTC. Protein sequence: CASSYSSSEQYV.

This clonotype came up a few times. The V call is TRBV7-9, the J call TRBJ2-1; D not resolved. V was clipped by 2 bases and J by 10 bases, with 9 bases between them. CDR3 length: 12 amino acids. Germline values: CDR1 SEHNR, CDR2 FQNEAQ (reference sequence). CDR3 region: CASSLPLGEQFF. Written as DNA, the CDR3 is TGTGCCAGCAGCTTACCCCTAGGGGAGCAGTTCTTC.

This clonotype has only a few counts. This rearrangement joins TRBV15 to TRBJ1-5; D might be TRBD1 (6 bases). Deletions cut 0 bases from V and 6 bases from J, with 12 bases between. The CDR3 is 15 amino acids. Germline lookup yields CDR1 LNHNV and CDR2 YYDKDF (reference sequence). CDR3 residues: CATSRDLGGAQPQHF. The CDR3 bases are TGTGCCACCAGCAGAGATCTGGGGGGGGCTCAGCCCCAGCATTTT.

The chain uses TRBV6-1 and TRBJ2-2, with 8 positions matching TRBD2. The ends lost 10 bases at V and 5 bases at J; junction bases unmatched: 6. This CDR3 has 13 residues. Germline CDR1 MNHNS, CDR2 SASEGT. The DNA for the CDR3 is TGTGCCACCTCGGGACTAGGGACCGGGGAGCTGTTTTTT. This gives the protein CATSGLGTGELFF.

This clonotype has more than one count but fewer than ten. V usage is TRBV6-2 or TRBV6-3 and J usage is TRBJ2-7; the match to TRBD1 covers 7 bases. The CDR3 has 13 residues. In germline, CDR1 is MNHEY, CDR2 SVGEGT. After removal of 6 bases from V and 5 bases from J, the junction contained 7 bases not matched to a gene. The chain's CDR3 is CASSRQGIDEQYV. CDR3 sequence (DNA): TGTGCCAGCAGCCGACAGGGAATCGACGAGCAGTACGTC.

The rearrangement joins TRBV27 to TRBJ2-4; 8 nucleotides match TRBD1. From germline, CDR1 is MNHEY and CDR2 SMNVEV (reference sequence). The V and J ends lost 10 bases and 1 base, in that order; junction bases with no gene match: 3. CDR3 size: 13 residues. The CDR3 sequence is CAIGTGAKNIQYF. CDR3 coding DNA: TGTGCCATTGGGACAGGCGCCAAAAACATTCAGTACTTC.

The chain is built from TRBV12-3 or TRBV12-4 and TRBJ1-5, with a weak D call TRBD1 (6 bases). Trimming removed 3 bases at V and 7 bases at J, with 16 bases between. This CDR3 comprises 15 residues. The CDR3 DNA reads TGTGCCAGCAGTTTCGTGCTGGGGGCGGAACAGCCCCAGCATTTT. Translating it yields CASSFVLGAEQPQHF.

The chain has TRBV6-1 and TRBJ2-2; a weak D match, TRBD2 (7 bases). This CDR3 comprises 14 residues. From germline, CDR1 is MNHNS and CDR2 SASEGT. V lost 8 bases and J 5 bases, leaving 15 bases between the germline ends. CDR3 DNA sequence: TGTGCCAGCTTAGGGGGGGCACAGACCGGGGAGCTGTTTTTT. This encodes CASLGGAQTGELFF.